Sequencing of this T cell receptor beta chain was carried out in a study of CD8 T cells in ankylosing spondylitis. Study-wide results and caveats: About 8 highly homologous variants made up a TCR beta motif, and this motif appeared characteristic of ankylosing spondylitis blood.

This CDR3 comprises 15 residues. CDR1 DFQATT and CDR2 SNEGSKA come from the germline V gene (reference sequence). About this clonotype itself: The antigen remains unidentified. A read error may produce the germline difference seen at one junction end.

As the method for making TCR beta libraries, quantitative 5'-RACE with molecular barcodes was used. TCRdb independently ran MiXCR on the 5' RACE reads; one entry per CDR3 protein. Altogether about 200,000 distinct CDR3 sequences are present, about 7.3% being singletons, with the ten largest covering around 14%. Sequencing input: blood, either unsorted or a sorted T cell fraction (not recorded which). The TCR originated in a male donor with ankylosing spondylitis. The J gene is TRBJ1-2, the V gene TRBV20-1; D may be TRBD1 (6 bases). This CDR3 is CSARGGGGQNYGYTF. The CDR3 nucleotides read TGCAGTGCAAGAGGTGGTGGGGGGCAAAACTATGGCTACACCTTC.